This T cell receptor beta chain derives from a study of patients and donors after allogeneic stem cell transplantation. TCRdb passed the RT-PCR reads through MiXCR, listing each CDR3 protein once. The table has fewer than 500,000 distinct CDR3 sequences, roughly 17% seen once; the top ten hold 7% to 7.5%. The table lists this clonotype with a few counts. The CDR3 totals 14 residues. Trimming took 8 bases from V and 3 from J; bases not matched to a gene: 3. Germline V gene sequence: CDR1 SNHLY, CDR2 FYNNEI. V and J are TRBV2 and TRBJ2-1; TRBD2 matches at 11 bases. The receptor was derived from a human donor who was either an allogeneic HSCT recipient or a stem cell or donor lymphocyte infusion donor (not recorded which). It is not recorded whose cells these are; they may come from a transplant donor. Sequenced input: blood, either unsorted or a sorted T cell fraction (not recorded which). This CDR3 is CASRLAGGYNEQFF. The DNA for the CDR3 is TGTGCCAGCCGCCTAGCGGGAGGCTACAATGAGCAGTTCTTC.